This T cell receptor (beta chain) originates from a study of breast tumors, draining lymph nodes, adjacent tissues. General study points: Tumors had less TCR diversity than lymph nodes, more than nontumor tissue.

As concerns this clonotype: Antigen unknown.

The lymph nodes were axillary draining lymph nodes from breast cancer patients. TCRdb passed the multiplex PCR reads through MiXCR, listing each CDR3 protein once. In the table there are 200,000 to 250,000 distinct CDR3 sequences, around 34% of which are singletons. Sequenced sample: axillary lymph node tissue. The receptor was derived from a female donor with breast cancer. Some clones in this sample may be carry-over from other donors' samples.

The CDR3 nucleotides are TGTGCCAGCAGCCAACAGGGACACACTGAAGCTTTCTTT. Protein product: CASSQQGHTEAFF. The chain combines TRBV14 with TRBJ1-1; tentatively, D is TRBD1 (5 bases). The V end lost 2 bases, the J end lost 3 bases, and 7 bases lay between the germline ends. The CDR3 loop spans 13 amino acids. Germline V gives CDR1 SGHDN, CDR2 FVKESK. Complete variable domain (other parts from reference TRBV14 and TRBJ1-1): EAGVTQFPSHSVIEKGQTVTLRCDPISGHDNLYWYRRVMGKEIKFLLHFVKESKQDESGMPNNRFLAERTGGTYSTLKVQPAELEDSGVYFCASSQQGHTEAFFGQGTRLTVV.